A single sample gave rise to the 14 T cell receptor beta chains below, sequenced in a study of control samples from healthy donors and cancer patients (dated by TCRdb to between 2020 and 2021). The library was prepared using the immunoSEQ multiplex PCR assay. As stored in TCRdb, this immuneACCESS dataset retains in-frame rearrangements with V and J assigned. A fraction of the clones does not appear; measured against another copy, unresolved V genes explain less than half of the discrepancy, and the remainder lacks a known reason. The sample yields 85,000 to 100,000 clones; 82% were counted once. The ten largest make up 2% to 2.5% of the sample. The specimen was blood. The receptor source for this set is a man aged 55 to 70 in good health.

V gene TRBV9 combines with J gene TRBJ2-3, with 14 nucleotides matching TRBD2. The CDR3 extends over 17 amino acids. Per germline, CDR1 SGDLS and CDR2 YYNGEE. After removal of 4 bases from V and 2 bases from J, the junction contained 6 bases not matched to a gene. The chain's CDR3 is CASSSRLAGGFTDTQYF. The CDR3 DNA is TGTGCCAGCAGCTCCCGACTAGCGGGGGGGTTCACAGATACGCAGTATTTT.

This chain uses TRBV5-5 with TRBJ1-3; 8 nucleotides align to TRBD1. This CDR3 is built from 16 residues. V was pared by 3 bases and J by 4 bases, with 9 bases of the junction left unmatched. Germline assignment: CDR1 SGHKS and CDR2 YYEKEE (reference sequence). Written as DNA, the CDR3 is TGTGCCAGCAGCTGGGAGGACAGGGTCATAGGAAACACCATATATTTT. Its protein is CASSWEDRVIGNTIYF.

The CDR3 sequence: CSVESLEIQYF. The CDR3 DNA reads TGCAGCGTTGAATCACTAGAGATTCAGTACTTC. The rearrangement joins TRBV29-1 to TRBJ2-4; the D gene is possibly TRBD2 (5 bases). This CDR3 comprises 11 residues. Germline CDR1 reads SQVTM; CDR2 reads ANQGSEA. The V and J ends lost 2 bases and 10 bases respectively, with 9 bases between them.

Notes on this clone: At the DNA level, this CDR3 is encoded by other sequences in the same sample as well. The rearrangement uses TRBV11-3 and TRBJ1-1; possibly TRBD1 for D (6 bases). Looked up from germline, CDR1 is SGHNT and CDR2 is YENEEA. The CDR3 consists of 14 residues. Trimming left V 3 bases short and J 0 bases short, with 8 bases between. The CDR3 sequence: CASSLGGLNTEAFF. The CDR3 DNA is TGTGCCAGCAGCTTGGGGGGCTTGAACACTGAAGCTTTCTTT.

This chain joins TRBV19 and TRBJ1-5, with TRBD1 matching 11 bases. This CDR3 region has 16 residues. Trimming took 6 bases from V and 2 from J; bases not matched to a gene: 6. CDR1 and CDR2 (germline): LNHDA, SQIVND (reference sequence). The CDR3 region has the DNA TGTGCCAGTAGGCAGGGACAGGGGGTTGGCAATCAGCCCCAGCATTTT. Its translation: CASRQGQGVGNQPQHF.

The CDR3 region is CAIRALGADAVYEQYF. In nucleotides, the CDR3 is TGTGCCATCAGGGCCCTCGGAGCCGATGCTGTGTACGAGCAGTACTTC. This chain joins TRBV10-3 and TRBJ2-7; D ambiguous. The CDR3 totals 16 residues. Germline-derived CDR1 and CDR2 are ENHRY and SYGVKD. V was cut by 6 bases and J by 4 bases, with 22 bases left in between.

Here the CDR3 DNA reads TGTGCCAGCAGTAATGGACCGGGGCCACCCCTCCACTTT. Amino acids: CASSNGPGPPLHF. The gene calls are TRBV6-4 and TRBJ1-6; D might be TRBD1 (5 bases). V lost 5 bases to trimming and J lost 11 bases, with 13 bases between them. Germline V gives CDR1 MRHNA, CDR2 SNTAGT. This CDR3 is built from 13 residues.

The rearrangement uses TRBV7-9 and TRBJ2-1; D may correspond to TRBD1 or TRBD2 (5 bases each). With 5 bases removed from V and 1 base from J, the gap between germline ends came to 21 bases. This CDR3 has 18 amino acids. Germline CDR1 is SEHNR and CDR2 is FQNEAQ (reference sequence). Here the CDR3 DNA reads TGTGCCAGCAGCCCAAGACAGTTCCCCGAGGGATCCTACAATGAGCAGTTCTTC. It specifies CASSPRQFPEGSYNEQFF.

The chain is built from TRBV9 and TRBJ2-3; TRBD2 matches at 10 bases. V dropped 4 bases and J dropped 5; count of bases not matched to a gene: 7. This CDR3 has 15 residues. From germline, CDR1 is SGDLS and CDR2 YYNGEE. In DNA form, the CDR3 reads TGTGCCAGCAGCTCGCTAGCGGGGGCGGTAGATACGCAGTATTTT. Residues: CASSSLAGAVDTQYF.

The genes are TRBV27 and TRBJ2-7; 7 bases agree with TRBD1. Trimming removed 0 bases from V and 2 bases from J; junction bases left unmatched: 4. The CDR3 totals 15 residues. Germline V gene sequence: CDR1 MNHEY, CDR2 SMNVEV (reference sequence). This chain's CDR3 is CASSLSLQGTYEQYF. CDR3 in DNA: TGTGCCAGCAGTTTATCTCTACAGGGGACCTACGAGCAGTACTTC.

In its sample, this clone was seen a few times. V usage is TRBV4-1 and J usage is TRBJ1-6; no firm D call. The germline V gene encodes CDR1 MGHRA and CDR2 YSYEKL. This CDR3 has 12 residues. V was clipped by 2 bases and J by 9 bases, with 5 bases between them. The CDR3 sequence is CASSQSSSPLHF. The CDR3 DNA is TGCGCCAGCAGCCAATCTTCTTCACCCCTCCACTTT.

This chain uses TRBV11-3 with TRBJ1-3; unclear D gene. Per germline, CDR1 SGHNT and CDR2 YENEEA. The V gene lost 3 bases and the J gene lost 8 bases, with 8 bases spanning the gap. CDR3 length: 12 residues. In nucleotides, the CDR3 is TGTGCCAGCAGCTTGTTCGGGGACACCATATATTTT. Protein product: CASSLFGDTIYF.

The V gene is TRBV18, the J gene TRBJ2-7; TRBD1 matches at 8 bases. The CDR3 runs to 15 residues. The V segment lost 4 bases and the J segment 5 bases; nucleotides outside the gene matches: 10. The germline CDR1 and CDR2 sequences are KGHSH and LQKENI. The CDR3 DNA sequence: TGTGCCAGCTCACAAAGGACAGGGCTAAACCACGAGCAGTACTTC. Amino acids: CASSQRTGLNHEQYF.

This chain connects TRBV24-1 to TRBJ2-2; 9 bases align to TRBD1. The CDR3 totals 15 residues. J was trimmed by 3 bases and V by 4 bases; bases with no gene match: 2. Germline-derived CDR1 and CDR2 are KGHDR and SFDVKD. Here the CDR3 DNA reads TGTGCCACCAGTGAGAGGGACAGGGACACCGGGGAGCTGTTTTTT. Translation: CATSERDRDTGELFF.